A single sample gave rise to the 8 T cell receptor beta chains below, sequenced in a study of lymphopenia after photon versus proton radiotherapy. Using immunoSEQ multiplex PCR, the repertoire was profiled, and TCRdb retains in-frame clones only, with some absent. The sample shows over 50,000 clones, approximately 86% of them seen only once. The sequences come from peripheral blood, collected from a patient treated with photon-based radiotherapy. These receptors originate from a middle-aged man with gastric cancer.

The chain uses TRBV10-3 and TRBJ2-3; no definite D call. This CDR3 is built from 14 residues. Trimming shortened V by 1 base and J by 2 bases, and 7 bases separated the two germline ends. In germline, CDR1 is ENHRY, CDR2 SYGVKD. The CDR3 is CAISELTSTDTQYF. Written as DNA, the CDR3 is TGTGCCATCAGTGAGTTAACTTCCACAGATACGCAGTATTTT.

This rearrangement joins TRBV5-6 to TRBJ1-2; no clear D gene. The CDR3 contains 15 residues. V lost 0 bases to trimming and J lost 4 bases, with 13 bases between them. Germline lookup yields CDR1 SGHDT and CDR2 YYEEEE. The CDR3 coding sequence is TGTGCCAGCAGCTTGGTCGGTTATGCCCTCTATGGCTACACCTTC. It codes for CASSLVGYALYGYTF.

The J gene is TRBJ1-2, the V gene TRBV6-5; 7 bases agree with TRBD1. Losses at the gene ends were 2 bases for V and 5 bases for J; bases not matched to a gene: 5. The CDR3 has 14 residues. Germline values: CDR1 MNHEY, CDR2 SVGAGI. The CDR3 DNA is TGTGCCAGCAGTTACACGGGACAGCTATATGGCTACACCTTC. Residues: CASSYTGQLYGYTF.

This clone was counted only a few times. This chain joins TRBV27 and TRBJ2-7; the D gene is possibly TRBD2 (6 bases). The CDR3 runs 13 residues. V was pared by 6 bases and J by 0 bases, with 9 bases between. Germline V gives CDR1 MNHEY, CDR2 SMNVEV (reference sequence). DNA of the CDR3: TGTGCCAGCAGAGGCGGGGCCTCCTACGAGCAGTACTTC. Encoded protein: CASRGGASYEQYF.

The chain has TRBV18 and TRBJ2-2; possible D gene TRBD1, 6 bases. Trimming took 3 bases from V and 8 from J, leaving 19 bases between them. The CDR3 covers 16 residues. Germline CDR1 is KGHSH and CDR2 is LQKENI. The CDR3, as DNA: TGTGCCAGCTCACCTCCCCGGGACACTGGATTGGGGGAGCTGTTTTTT. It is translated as CASSPPRDTGLGELFF.

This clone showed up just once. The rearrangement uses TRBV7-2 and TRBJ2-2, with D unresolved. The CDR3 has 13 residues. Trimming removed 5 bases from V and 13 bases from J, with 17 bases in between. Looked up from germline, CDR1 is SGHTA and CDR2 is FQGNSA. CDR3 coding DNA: TGTGCCAGCAGCCCGGACCCCCCGGGTCGGCTGTTTTTT. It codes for CASSPDPPGRLFF.

CDR3 DNA: TGTGCCAGCAGCTTAGTCCCTGGAGCCGGCACTGAAGCTTTCTTT. It codes for CASSLVPGAGTEAFF. V usage is TRBV7-2 and J usage is TRBJ1-1; D remains unclear. Per germline, CDR1 SGHTA and CDR2 FQGNSA. Trimming left V 1 base short and J 4 bases short, with 13 bases between. The CDR3 is 15 amino acids.

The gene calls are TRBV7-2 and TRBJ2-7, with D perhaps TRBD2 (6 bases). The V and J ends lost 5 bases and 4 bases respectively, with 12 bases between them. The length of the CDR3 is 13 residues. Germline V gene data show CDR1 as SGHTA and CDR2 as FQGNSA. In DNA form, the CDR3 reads TGTGCCAGCAGCCCAGACCGGGGGTACGAGCAGTACTTC. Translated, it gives CASSPDRGYEQYF.